The next 20 T cell receptor beta chains were all read from a single sample in a study of human T cells and chemical hapten exposure (dated by TCRdb to about 2021). The method was RACE. The sample was run on a NextSeq 500. In TCRdb, the public reads were trimmed at Q25 with fastp and aligned with MiXCR, with productive beta chains retained. Each CDR3 protein gets just one entry, which takes the most common genes and DNA from the rows behind it. The sample table contains almost 40,000 distinct CDR3 sequences; only one count was recorded for 7.5% to 8% of them. In total, the top ten clones hold 1.3% of the sample. In light of the paper, this sample's time point label describes: pre-sensitization, week 0. The treatment or condition label here, explained by the study, means: therapeutic diphenylcyclopropenone sensitization with weekly scalp DPC. The sample in question was whole blood, obtained in connection with sensitization to the hapten diphenylcyclopropenone (DPC). Source of these receptors: a woman between 50 and 59 years old with alopecia areata. Some clones in this sample may be carry-over from other donors' samples.

The genes are TRBV20-1 and TRBJ1-6; 7 bases line up with TRBD1. V was pared by 0 bases and J by 7 bases, with 6 bases of the junction left unmatched. Germline loops: CDR1 DFQATT, CDR2 SNEGSKA (reference sequence). The CDR3 runs to 15 residues. The CDR3 reads CSARDQRGQNSPLHF. In DNA form, the CDR3 reads TGCAGTGCTAGAGATCAAAGGGGGCAGAATTCACCCCTCCACTTT.

In its sample, this clonotype was seen many times. The chain employs TRBV29-1 and TRBJ2-6, with 9 bases identical to TRBD1. There are 15 residues in the CDR3. Per the germline V gene, CDR1 is SQVTM and CDR2 is ANQGSEA. V lost 7 bases to trimming and J lost 4 bases; unmatched junction nucleotides: 8. The CDR3 here is CSAGTGSSGANVLTF. As DNA, the CDR3 is TGCAGCGCTGGGACAGGGTCGTCCGGGGCCAACGTCCTGACTTTC.

This clonotype was recorded many times. The chain employs TRBV29-1 and TRBJ1-2; no clear D gene. Germline loops: CDR1 SQVTM, CDR2 ANQGSEA. V lost 6 bases to trimming and J lost 7 bases, with 15 bases between them. The CDR3 is 12 residues long. This chain's CDR3 is CSVHSPDGGYTF. Here the CDR3 DNA reads TGCAGCGTCCATTCTCCAGACGGTGGCTACACCTTC.

This clonotype has at least ten counts. The chain is built from TRBV5-1 and TRBJ1-1; D perhaps matches TRBD1 (5 bases). Germline V gene data show CDR1 as SGHRS and CDR2 as YFSETQ. The CDR3 sequence is 13 residues long. V was pared by 6 bases and J by 11 bases, with 20 bases between. DNA of the CDR3: TGCGCCAGCAACGAACCGGGAGGGGAGAGGGCTTTCTTT. Encoded protein: CASNEPGGERAFF.

V usage is TRBV2 and J usage is TRBJ1-1; D is ambiguous. Germline CDR1 SNHLY, CDR2 FYNNEI. V dropped 2 bases and J dropped 7 bases, with 5 bases sitting between them. CDR3 size: 11 residues. DNA of the CDR3: TGTGCCAGCAGTGAAAGGATTGAAGCTTTCTTT. Protein product: CASSERIEAFF.

V gene TRBV28 combines with J gene TRBJ2-2; 8 bases match TRBD1. There are 15 residues in the CDR3. Unmatched junction bases numbered 6, after V lost 5 bases and J lost 4 bases. Germline V gene data show CDR1 as MDHEN and CDR2 as SYDVKM. The CDR3 DNA follows: TGTGCCAGCAGTGGGGACAGGCCCCTCACCGGGGAGCTGTTTTTT. Translated: CASSGDRPLTGELFF.

CDR3 protein: CSVEEPGHLYEQYF. The DNA for the CDR3 is TGCAGCGTTGAAGAGCCGGGACACCTGTACGAGCAGTACTTC. The chain employs TRBV29-1 and TRBJ2-7; possibly TRBD1 for D (6 bases). Germline loops: CDR1 SQVTM, CDR2 ANQGSEA. This CDR3 comprises 14 residues. Trimming took 0 bases from V and 4 from J, leaving 13 bases between them.

The rearrangement uses TRBV7-6 and TRBJ1-5; unclear D gene. This CDR3 is 16 amino acids long. CDR1 is SGHVS and CDR2 is FNYEAQ in the germline V gene. Trimming removed 1 base at V and 4 bases at J, with 14 bases between. The chain's CDR3 is CASSLESGRRNQPQHF. The CDR3 nucleotides are TGTGCCAGCAGCTTAGAATCTGGCCGGAGGAATCAGCCCCAGCATTTT.

In its sample, this clonotype was seen many times. V gene TRBV6-1 combines with J gene TRBJ2-5, with 7 bases identical to TRBD2. The CDR3 is 14 amino acids. Germline assignment: CDR1 MNHNS and CDR2 SASEGT. V gave up 1 base and J gave up 4 bases; unmatched junction bases: 3. The CDR3, as DNA: TGTGCCAGCAGTGAAGGGGACTACCGAGAGACCCAGTACTTC. This codes for CASSEGDYRETQYF.

This clonotype occurred a few times. The chain uses TRBV20-1 and TRBJ2-5, with D uncertain. The ends were cut back, 5 bases at V and 4 bases at J, with 11 bases in the middle. The CDR3 covers 12 residues. CDR1 is DFQATT, CDR2 SNEGSKA, per germline (reference sequence). The CDR3, as DNA: TGCAGTGCTGGCCGGTTCGGAGAGACCCAGTACTTC. Translating gives CSAGRFGETQYF.

In this sample, this clonotype turned up many times. The CDR3 loop reads CASSVETDQTQYF. CDR3 coding DNA: TGTGCCAGCAGTGTAGAAACAGATCAGACCCAGTACTTC. The chain uses TRBV2 and TRBJ2-5; D gene unclear. Trimming took off 4 bases at V and 6 bases at J, with 12 bases between the two ends. CDR1 is SNHLY, CDR2 FYNNEI, per germline. The CDR3 consists of 13 residues.

J is TRBJ2-1 and V is TRBV29-1; D possibly matches TRBD1 or TRBD2 (9 bases each). With 8 bases removed from V and 6 bases from J, the gap between germline ends came to 23 bases. This CDR3 spans 15 amino acids. Germline V lookup: CDR1 SQVTM, CDR2 ANQGSEA. The CDR3 reads CSLTGGLAGFNEQFF. The CDR3 DNA sequence: TGCAGCCTCACAGGGGGCCTAGCGGGGTTCAATGAGCAGTTCTTC.

This clonotype was observed at least ten times. DNA for the CDR3: TGTGCCAGCAGCAAGGTCAGGGCGGGTTCGACCACTGAAGCTTTCTTT. Its protein is CASSKVRAGSTTEAFF. This rearrangement joins TRBV11-2 to TRBJ1-1; the D gene is possibly TRBD1 (5 bases). The CDR3 has 16 residues. The germline V gene encodes CDR1 SGHAT and CDR2 FQNNGV. The V and J ends lost 5 bases and 4 bases respectively, with 20 bases between them.

The V and J genes are TRBV28 and TRBJ2-3; a weak D match, TRBD2 (7 bases). The V gene's germline CDR1 is MDHEN and CDR2 SYDVKM. The CDR3 consists of 14 residues. V was clipped by 6 bases and J by 5 bases, with 15 bases between them. The CDR3 sequence is CASRSYREGDTQYF. CDR3 coding DNA: TGTGCCAGCAGATCCTACAGGGAGGGAGATACGCAGTATTTT.

This clonotype was recorded many times. J is TRBJ2-7 and V is TRBV9; the D gene could be TRBD1 or TRBD2 (5 bases each). The CDR3 is 16 residues long. Per germline, CDR1 SGDLS and CDR2 YYNGEE. Deletions cut 3 bases from V and 2 bases from J, with 18 bases between. The DNA for the CDR3 is TGTGCCAGCAGCGATCGCCCCTCACGGGGCCCCTACGAGCAGTACTTC. Amino acid sequence: CASSDRPSRGPYEQYF.

This clonotype was counted at least ten times. The V and J genes are TRBV5-4 and TRBJ2-1; the D call may be TRBD1 or TRBD2 (6 bases each). Looked up from germline, CDR1 is SGHNT and CDR2 is YYREEE (reference sequence). V was pared by 0 bases and J by 9 bases, with 16 bases between. The CDR3 has 15 residues. CDR3 coding DNA: TGTGCCAGCAGCTTGGATTGGGGGGCAAACGGTGAGCAGTTCTTC. Its protein product is CASSLDWGANGEQFF.

This clonotype was seen only a few times. The chain employs TRBV3-1 and TRBJ1-2; D perhaps matches TRBD1 (6 bases). V was cut by 0 bases and J by 6 bases, with 11 bases left in between. From germline, CDR1 is LGHDT and CDR2 YNNKEL (reference sequence). This CDR3 has 14 residues. CDR3 sequence: CASSQDRGAHGYTF. The CDR3 DNA sequence: TGTGCCAGCAGCCAAGACCGGGGGGCCCATGGCTACACCTTC.

The V call is TRBV12-2, the J call TRBJ2-5. TRBV12-2 is annotated as a pseudogene. CDR3 size: 12 residues. In nucleotides, the CDR3 is TGTGCAAGTCGCCCACGACAAGAGACCCAGTACTTC. Amino acid sequence: CASRPRQETQYF.

In this sample, this clonotype turned up many times. This chain uses TRBV29-1 with TRBJ2-7; the match to TRBD2 covers 9 bases. Unmatched junction bases numbered 4, after V lost 5 bases and J lost 2 bases. Germline loops: CDR1 SQVTM, CDR2 ANQGSEA. This CDR3 spans 13 amino acids. CDR3 sequence reads: CSVISGRTYEQYF. Here the CDR3 DNA reads TGCAGCGTTATTAGCGGGAGAACCTACGAGCAGTACTTC.

There are many counts of this clonotype. The chain joins TRBV28 to TRBJ2-7; TRBD2 matches 10 bases. After removal of 9 bases from V and 6 bases from J, the junction contained 8 bases not matched to a gene. CDR1 MDHEN and CDR2 SYDVKM come from the germline V gene. The CDR3 loop spans 13 amino acids. In DNA form, the CDR3 reads TGTGCCAGTCGAACTAGCGGGAAGGGCGAGCAGTACTTC. It is translated as CASRTSGKGEQYF.